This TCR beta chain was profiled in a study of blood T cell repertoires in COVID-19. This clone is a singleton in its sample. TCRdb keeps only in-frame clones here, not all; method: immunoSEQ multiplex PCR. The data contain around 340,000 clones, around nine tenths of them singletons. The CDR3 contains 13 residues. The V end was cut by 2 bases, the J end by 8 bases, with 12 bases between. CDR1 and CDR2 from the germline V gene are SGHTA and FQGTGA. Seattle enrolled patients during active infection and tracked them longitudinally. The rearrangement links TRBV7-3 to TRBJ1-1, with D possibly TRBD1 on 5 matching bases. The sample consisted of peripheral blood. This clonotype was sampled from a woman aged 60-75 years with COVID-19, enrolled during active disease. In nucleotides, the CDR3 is TGTGCCAGCAGCTTAGACAGTTCTTCCGAAGCTTTCTTT. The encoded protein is CASSLDSSSEAFF.